Below are 2 T cell receptor beta chains sequenced from a single sample in a study of memory CD4+ T cells and cytomegalovirus serostatus. Assay: immunoSEQ multiplex PCR; the TCRdb copy retains only in-frame clones and omits some. This table holds tens of thousands of clones, about 73% found once. Single viable CD3+CD4+CD8-CD45RO+ cells were sorted as the memory CD4+ T cells. Sample: memory CD4+ T cells from blood. The receptor source for this set is an adult in good health and CMV-seronegative.

The chain carries TRBV19 and TRBJ1-1, with a possible D match to TRBD1 (6 bases). Trimming left V 7 bases short and J 6 bases short, with 12 bases between. The CDR3 consists of 12 residues. Germline V lookup: CDR1 LNHDA, CDR2 SQIVND (reference sequence). DNA of the CDR3: TGTGCCAGTAAACAGGGATGGGCTGAAGCTTTCTTT. It yields the protein CASKQGWAEAFF.

The table lists this clone with a count of one. The chain joins TRBV10-3 to TRBJ2-3, with TRBD2 as a possible D gene (6 bases). The length of the CDR3 is 14 residues. The germline V and J ends were trimmed by 8 bases and 2 bases, with 14 bases remaining between them. Germline loops: CDR1 ENHRY, CDR2 SYGVKD. The CDR3 DNA sequence: TGTGCCATCCCCTCCGGGGGTCTCACAGATACGCAGTATTTT. Protein: CAIPSGGLTDTQYF.